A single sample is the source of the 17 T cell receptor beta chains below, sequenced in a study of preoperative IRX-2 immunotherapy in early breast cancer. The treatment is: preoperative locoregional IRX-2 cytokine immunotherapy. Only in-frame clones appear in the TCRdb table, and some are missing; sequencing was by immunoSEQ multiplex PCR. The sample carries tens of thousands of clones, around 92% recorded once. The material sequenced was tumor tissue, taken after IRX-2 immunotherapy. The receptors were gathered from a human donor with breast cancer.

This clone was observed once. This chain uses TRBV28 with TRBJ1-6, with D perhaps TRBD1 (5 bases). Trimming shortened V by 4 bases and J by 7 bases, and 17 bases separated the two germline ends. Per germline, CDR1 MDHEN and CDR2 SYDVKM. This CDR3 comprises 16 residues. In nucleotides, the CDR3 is TGTGCCAGCAGTTCCGCCCCCGGGGGTGGGAATTCACCCCTCCACTTT. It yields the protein CASSSAPGGGNSPLHF.

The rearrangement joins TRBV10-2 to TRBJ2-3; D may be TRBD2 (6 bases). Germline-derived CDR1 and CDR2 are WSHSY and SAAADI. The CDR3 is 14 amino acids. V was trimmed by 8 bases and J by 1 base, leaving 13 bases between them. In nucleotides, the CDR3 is TGCGCCAGCGGTTGGGCTAGCGGCACAGATACGCAGTATTTT. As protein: CASGWASGTDTQYF.

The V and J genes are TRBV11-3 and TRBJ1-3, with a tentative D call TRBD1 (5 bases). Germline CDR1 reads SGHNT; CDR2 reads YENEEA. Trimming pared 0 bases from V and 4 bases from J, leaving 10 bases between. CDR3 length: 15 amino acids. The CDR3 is CASSLDFGTGNTIYF. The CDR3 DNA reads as TGTGCCAGCAGCTTAGATTTTGGGACGGGAAACACCATATATTTT.

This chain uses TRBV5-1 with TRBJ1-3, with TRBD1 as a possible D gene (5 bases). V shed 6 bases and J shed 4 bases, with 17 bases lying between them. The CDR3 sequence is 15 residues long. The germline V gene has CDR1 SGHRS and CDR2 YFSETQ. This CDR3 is CASIPEGPRGNTIYF. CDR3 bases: TGCGCCAGCATCCCGGAGGGACCAAGGGGAAACACCATATATTTT.

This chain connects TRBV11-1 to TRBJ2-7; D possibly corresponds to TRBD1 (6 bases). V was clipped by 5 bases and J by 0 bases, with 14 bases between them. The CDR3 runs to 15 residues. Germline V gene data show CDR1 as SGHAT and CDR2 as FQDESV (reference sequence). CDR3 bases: TGTGCCAGCAGCCAACGACAGGACCTCTCCTACGAGCAGTACTTC. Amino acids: CASSQRQDLSYEQYF. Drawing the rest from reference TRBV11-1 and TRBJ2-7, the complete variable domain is EAEVAQSPRYKITEKSQAVAFWCDPISGHATLYWYRQILGQGPELLVQFQDESVVDDSQLPKDRFSAERLKGVDSTLKIQPAELGDSAMYLCASSQRQDLSYEQYFGPGTRLTVT.

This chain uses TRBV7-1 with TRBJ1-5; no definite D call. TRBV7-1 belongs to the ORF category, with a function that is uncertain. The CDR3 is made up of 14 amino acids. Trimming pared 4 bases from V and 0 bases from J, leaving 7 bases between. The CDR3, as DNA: TGTGCCAGCAGCTTCCGGGATAGCAATCAGCCCCAGCATTTT. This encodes CASSFRDSNQPQHF.

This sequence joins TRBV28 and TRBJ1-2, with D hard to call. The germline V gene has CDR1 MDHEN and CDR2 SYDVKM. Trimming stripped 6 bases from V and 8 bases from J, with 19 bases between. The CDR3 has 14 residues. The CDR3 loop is CASREGGEGNGYTF. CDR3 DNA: TGTGCCAGCAGAGAAGGAGGTGAAGGGAACGGCTACACCTTC.

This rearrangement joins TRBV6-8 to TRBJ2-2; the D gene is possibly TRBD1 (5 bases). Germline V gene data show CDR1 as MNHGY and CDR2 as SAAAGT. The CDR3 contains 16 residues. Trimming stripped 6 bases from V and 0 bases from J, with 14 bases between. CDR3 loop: CASRDARQSNTGELFF. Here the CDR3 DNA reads TGTGCCAGCAGGGATGCGCGACAGTCGAACACCGGGGAGCTGTTTTTT.

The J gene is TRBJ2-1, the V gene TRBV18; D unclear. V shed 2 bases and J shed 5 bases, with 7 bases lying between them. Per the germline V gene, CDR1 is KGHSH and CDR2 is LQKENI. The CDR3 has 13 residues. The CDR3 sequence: CASSPWQNNEQFF. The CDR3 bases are TGTGCCAGCTCACCATGGCAGAACAATGAGCAGTTCTTC.

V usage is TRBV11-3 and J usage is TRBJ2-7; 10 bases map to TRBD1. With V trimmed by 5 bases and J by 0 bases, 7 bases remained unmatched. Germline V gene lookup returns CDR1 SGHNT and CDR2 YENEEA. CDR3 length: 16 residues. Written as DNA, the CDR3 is TGTGCCAGCAGCGGACAGGGGGAGTTTAGCTCCTACGAGCAGTACGTC. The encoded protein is CASSGQGEFSSYEQYV.

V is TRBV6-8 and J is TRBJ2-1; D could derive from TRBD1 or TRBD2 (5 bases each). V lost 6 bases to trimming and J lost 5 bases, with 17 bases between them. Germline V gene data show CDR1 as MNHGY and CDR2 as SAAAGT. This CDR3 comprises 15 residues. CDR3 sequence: CASRPTGRGNNEQFF. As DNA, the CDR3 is TGTGCCAGCAGACCTACGGGACGCGGAAACAATGAGCAGTTCTTC.

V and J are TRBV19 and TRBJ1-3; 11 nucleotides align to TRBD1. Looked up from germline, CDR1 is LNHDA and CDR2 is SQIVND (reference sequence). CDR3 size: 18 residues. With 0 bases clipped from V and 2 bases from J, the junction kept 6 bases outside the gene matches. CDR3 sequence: CASSIEGTGGPTGNTIYF. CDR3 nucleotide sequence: TGTGCCAGTAGTATAGAAGGGACAGGGGGGCCTACTGGAAACACCATATATTTT.

CDR3 DNA: TGTGCCAGCAACCGGGATCAGATAAAAAATGAGCAGTTCTTC. It specifies CASNRDQIKNEQFF. The chain is built from TRBV28 and TRBJ2-1; weak D call: TRBD2 (5 bases). The CDR3 covers 14 residues. Per the germline V gene, CDR1 is MDHEN and CDR2 is SYDVKM. Between the trimmed V and J ends, which lost 7 bases and 7 bases, there was a span of 17 bases.

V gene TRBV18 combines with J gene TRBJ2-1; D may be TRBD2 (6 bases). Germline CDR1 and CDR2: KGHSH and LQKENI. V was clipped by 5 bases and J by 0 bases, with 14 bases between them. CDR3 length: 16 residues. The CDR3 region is CASSSRGGSSYNEQFF. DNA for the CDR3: TGTGCCAGCTCATCGCGTGGGGGGAGCTCCTACAATGAGCAGTTCTTC.

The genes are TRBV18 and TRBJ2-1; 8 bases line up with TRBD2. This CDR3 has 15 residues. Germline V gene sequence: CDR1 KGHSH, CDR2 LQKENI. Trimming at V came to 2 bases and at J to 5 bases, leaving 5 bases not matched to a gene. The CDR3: CASSPGSGRDNEQFF. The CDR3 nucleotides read TGTGCCAGCTCACCAGGAAGCGGGAGAGACAATGAGCAGTTCTTC.

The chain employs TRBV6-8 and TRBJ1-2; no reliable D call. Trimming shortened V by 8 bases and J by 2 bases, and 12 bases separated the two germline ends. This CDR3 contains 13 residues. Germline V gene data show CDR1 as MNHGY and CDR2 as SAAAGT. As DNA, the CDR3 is TGTGCCAGCGCCCGGGGTGGGAACTATGGCTACACCTTC. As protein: CASARGGNYGYTF.

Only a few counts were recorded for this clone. The chain's CDR3 is CASSISLGGVLNTEAFF. CDR3 nucleotides: TGTGCCAGTAGTATATCGTTAGGCGGGGTCTTGAACACTGAAGCTTTCTTT. The rearrangement uses TRBV19 and TRBJ1-1; D gene unclear. Germline assignment: CDR1 LNHDA and CDR2 SQIVND (reference sequence). The CDR3 is made up of 17 amino acids. V lost 2 bases and J 0 bases, leaving 16 bases between the germline ends.